This TCR beta chain comes out of a study of blood T cell repertoires in COVID-19. Across the study: In each case, the material was cDNA or gDNA derived from T cells, B-cell-depleted T cells, or PBMCs.

Sequencing was performed with immunoSEQ multiplex PCR; in TCRdb, only in-frame clones are kept and a portion is missing. This table holds some 200,000 clones, 75% to 85% found once. V trimming: 5 bases; J trimming: 3 bases; junction bases outside the gene matches: 3. CDR3 length: 15 amino acids. Germline lookup yields CDR1 LNHDA and CDR2 SQIVND (reference sequence). The specimen sequenced was peripheral blood. The receptor's source is a woman aged 70-85 years with COVID-19, enrolled during active disease. The rearrangement links TRBV19 to TRBJ2-1; TRBD2 agrees at 11 bases. The chain's CDR3 is CASSSGLADYNEQFF. The CDR3 nucleotides are TGTGCCAGTAGTTCGGGACTAGCGGACTACAATGAGCAGTTCTTC.